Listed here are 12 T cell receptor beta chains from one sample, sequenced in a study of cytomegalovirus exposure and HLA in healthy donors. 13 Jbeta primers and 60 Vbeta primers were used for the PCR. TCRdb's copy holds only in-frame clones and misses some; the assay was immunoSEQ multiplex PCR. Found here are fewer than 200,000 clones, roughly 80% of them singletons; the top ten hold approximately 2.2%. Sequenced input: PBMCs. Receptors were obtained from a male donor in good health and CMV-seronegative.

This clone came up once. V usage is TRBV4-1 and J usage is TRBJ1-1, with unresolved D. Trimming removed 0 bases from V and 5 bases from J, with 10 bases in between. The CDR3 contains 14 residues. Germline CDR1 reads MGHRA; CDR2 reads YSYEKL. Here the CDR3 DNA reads TGCGCCAGCAGCCAAGATTGGCCCGGGACTGAAGCTTTCTTT. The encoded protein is CASSQDWPGTEAFF.

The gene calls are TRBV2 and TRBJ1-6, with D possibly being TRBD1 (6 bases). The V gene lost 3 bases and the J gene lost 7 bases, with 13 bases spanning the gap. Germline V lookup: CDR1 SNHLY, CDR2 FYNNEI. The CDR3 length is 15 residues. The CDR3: CASSDGGVVNSPLHF. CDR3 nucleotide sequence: TGTGCCAGCAGTGATGGGGGCGTTGTGAATTCACCCCTCCACTTT.

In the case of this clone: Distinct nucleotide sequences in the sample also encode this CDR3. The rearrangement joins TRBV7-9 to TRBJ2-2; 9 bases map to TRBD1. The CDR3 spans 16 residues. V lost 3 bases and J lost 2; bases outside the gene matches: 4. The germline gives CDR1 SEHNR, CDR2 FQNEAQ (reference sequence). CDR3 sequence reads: CASSFNRGLNTGELFF. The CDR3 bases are TGTGCCAGCAGCTTTAACAGGGGGCTAAACACCGGGGAGCTGTTTTTT.

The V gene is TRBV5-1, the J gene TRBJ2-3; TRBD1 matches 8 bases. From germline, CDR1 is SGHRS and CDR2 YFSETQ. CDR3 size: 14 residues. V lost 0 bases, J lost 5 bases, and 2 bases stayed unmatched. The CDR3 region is CASSLARGLDTQYF. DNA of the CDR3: TGCGCCAGCAGCTTGGCCAGGGGGCTAGATACGCAGTATTTT. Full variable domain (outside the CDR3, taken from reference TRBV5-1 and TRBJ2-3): KAGVTQTPRYLIKTRGQQVTLSCSPISGHRSVSWYQQTPGQGLQFLFEYFSETQRNKGNFPGRFSGRQFSNSRSEMNVSTLELGDSALYLCASSLARGLDTQYFGPGTRLTVL.

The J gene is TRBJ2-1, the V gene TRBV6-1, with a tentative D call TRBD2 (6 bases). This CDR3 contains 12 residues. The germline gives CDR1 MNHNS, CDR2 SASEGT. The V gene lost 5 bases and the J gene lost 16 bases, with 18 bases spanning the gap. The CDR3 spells CASSPGGVKEFF. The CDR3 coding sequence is TGTGCCAGCAGTCCCGGGGGAGTGAAGGAATTCTTC.

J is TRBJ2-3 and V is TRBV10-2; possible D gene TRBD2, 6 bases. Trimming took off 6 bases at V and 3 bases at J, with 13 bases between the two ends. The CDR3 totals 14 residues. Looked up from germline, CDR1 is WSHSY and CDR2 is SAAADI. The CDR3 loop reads CASSRGTTTDTQYF. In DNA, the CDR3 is TGCGCCAGCAGCCGCGGGACGACGACAGATACGCAGTATTTT.

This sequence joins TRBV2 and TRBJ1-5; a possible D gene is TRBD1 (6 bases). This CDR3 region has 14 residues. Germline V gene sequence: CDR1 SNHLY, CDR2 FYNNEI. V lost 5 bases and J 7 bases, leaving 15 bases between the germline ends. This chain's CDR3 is CASSRTERGQPQHF. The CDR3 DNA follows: TGTGCCAGCAGTCGGACAGAACGCGGCCAGCCCCAGCATTTT.

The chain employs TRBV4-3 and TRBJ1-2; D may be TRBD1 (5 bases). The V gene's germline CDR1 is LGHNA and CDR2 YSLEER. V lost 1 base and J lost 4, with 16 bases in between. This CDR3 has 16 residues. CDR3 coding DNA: TGCGCCAGCAGCCAAGTTAGGGGCAGGGTCGGCTATGGCTACACCTTC. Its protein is CASSQVRGRVGYGYTF.

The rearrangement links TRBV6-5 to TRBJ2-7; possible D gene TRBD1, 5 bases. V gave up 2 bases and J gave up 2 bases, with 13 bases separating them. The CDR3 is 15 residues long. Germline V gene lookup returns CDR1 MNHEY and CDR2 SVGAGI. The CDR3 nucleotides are TGTGCCAGCAGTTACAGTGAGAAAGGGGCCTACGAGCAGTACTTC. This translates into CASSYSEKGAYEQYF.

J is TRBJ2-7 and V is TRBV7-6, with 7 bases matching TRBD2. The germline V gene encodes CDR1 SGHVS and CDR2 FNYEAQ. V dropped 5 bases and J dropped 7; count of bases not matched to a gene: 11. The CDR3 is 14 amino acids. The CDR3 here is CASSRTRTGNEQYF. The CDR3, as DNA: TGTGCCAGCAGCCGGACTAGGACGGGGAATGAGCAGTACTTC.

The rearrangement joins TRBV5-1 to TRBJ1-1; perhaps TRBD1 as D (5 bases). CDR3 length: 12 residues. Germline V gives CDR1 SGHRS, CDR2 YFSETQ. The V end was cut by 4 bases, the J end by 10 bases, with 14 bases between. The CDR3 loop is CASSLGVGVAFF. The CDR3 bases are TGCGCCAGCAGCCTAGGGGTGGGTGTAGCTTTCTTT. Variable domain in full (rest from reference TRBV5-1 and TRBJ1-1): KAGVTQTPRYLIKTRGQQVTLSCSPISGHRSVSWYQQTPGQGLQFLFEYFSETQRNKGNFPGRFSGRQFSNSRSEMNVSTLELGDSALYLCASSLGVGVAFFGQGTRLTVV.

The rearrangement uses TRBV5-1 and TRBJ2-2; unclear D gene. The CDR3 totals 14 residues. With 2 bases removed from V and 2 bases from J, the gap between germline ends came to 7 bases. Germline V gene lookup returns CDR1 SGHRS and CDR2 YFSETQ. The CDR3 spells CASSFTRNTGELFF. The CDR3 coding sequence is TGCGCCAGCAGCTTTACCAGAAACACCGGGGAGCTGTTTTTT.